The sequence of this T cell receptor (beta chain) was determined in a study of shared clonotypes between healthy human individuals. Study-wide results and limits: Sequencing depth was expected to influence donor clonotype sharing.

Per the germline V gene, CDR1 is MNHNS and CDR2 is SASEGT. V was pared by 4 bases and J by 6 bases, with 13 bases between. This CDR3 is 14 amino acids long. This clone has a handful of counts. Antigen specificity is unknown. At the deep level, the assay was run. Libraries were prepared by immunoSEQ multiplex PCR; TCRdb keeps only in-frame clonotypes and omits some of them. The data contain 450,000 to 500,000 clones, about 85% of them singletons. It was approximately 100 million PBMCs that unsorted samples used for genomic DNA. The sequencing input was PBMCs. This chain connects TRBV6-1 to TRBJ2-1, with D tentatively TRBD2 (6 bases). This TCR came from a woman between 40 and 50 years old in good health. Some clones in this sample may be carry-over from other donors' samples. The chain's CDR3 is CASSAGVEANEQFF. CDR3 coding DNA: TGTGCCAGCAGTGCGGGGGTCGAGGCCAATGAGCAGTTCTTC.